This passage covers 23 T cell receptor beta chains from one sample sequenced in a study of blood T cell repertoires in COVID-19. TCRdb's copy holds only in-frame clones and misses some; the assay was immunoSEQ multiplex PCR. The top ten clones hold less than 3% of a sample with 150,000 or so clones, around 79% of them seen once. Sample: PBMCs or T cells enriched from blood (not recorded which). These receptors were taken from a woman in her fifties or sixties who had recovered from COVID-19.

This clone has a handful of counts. The CDR3 coding sequence is TGCGCCAGCAGCCCGGGTCCGGGACAGGCGTATAATTCACCCCTCCACTTT. Its protein is CASSPGPGQAYNSPLHF. This chain connects TRBV5-1 to TRBJ1-6; 8 bases map to TRBD1. This CDR3 comprises 17 residues. Trimming cost V 4 bases and J 4 bases; bases outside gene matches: 10. CDR1 and CDR2 from the germline V gene are SGHRS and YFSETQ.

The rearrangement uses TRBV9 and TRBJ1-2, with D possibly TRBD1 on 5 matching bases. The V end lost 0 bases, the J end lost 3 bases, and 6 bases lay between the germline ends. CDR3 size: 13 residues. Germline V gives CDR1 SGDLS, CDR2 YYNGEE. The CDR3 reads CASSVVGDYGYTF. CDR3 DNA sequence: TGTGCCAGCAGCGTAGTAGGGGACTATGGCTACACCTTC.

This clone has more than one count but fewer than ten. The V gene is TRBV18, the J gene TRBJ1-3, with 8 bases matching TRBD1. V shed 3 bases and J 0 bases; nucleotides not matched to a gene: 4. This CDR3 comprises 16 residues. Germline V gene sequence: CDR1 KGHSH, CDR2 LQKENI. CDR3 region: CASSPRQGSSGNTIYF. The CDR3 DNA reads TGTGCCAGCTCACCCCGACAGGGGAGCTCTGGAAACACCATATATTTT.

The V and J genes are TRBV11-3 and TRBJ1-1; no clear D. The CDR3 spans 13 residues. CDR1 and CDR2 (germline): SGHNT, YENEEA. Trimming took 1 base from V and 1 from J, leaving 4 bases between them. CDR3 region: CASSLGANTEAFF. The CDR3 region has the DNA TGTGCCAGCAGCTTAGGCGCGAACACTGAAGCTTTCTTT.

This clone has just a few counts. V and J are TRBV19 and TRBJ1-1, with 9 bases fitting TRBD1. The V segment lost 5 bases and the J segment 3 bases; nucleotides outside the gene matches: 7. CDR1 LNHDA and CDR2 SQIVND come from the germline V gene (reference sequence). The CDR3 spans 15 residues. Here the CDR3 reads CASSFRQGGYTEAFF. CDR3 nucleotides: TGTGCCAGTAGTTTTCGACAGGGGGGATACACTGAAGCTTTCTTT.

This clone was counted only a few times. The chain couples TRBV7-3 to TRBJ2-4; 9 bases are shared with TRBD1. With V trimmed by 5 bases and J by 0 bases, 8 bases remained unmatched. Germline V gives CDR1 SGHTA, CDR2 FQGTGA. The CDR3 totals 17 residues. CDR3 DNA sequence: TGTGCCAGCAGCCTTCTGACAGGGGGTGAAGCCAAAAACATTCAGTACTTC. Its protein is CASSLLTGGEAKNIQYF.

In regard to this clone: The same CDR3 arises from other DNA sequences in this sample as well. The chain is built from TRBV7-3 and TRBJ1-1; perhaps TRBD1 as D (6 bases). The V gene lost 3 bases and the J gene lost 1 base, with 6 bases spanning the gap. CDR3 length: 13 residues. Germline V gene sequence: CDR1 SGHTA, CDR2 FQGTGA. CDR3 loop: CASSLGQNTEAFF. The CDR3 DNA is TGTGCCAGCAGCTTGGGACAGAACACTGAAGCTTTCTTT.

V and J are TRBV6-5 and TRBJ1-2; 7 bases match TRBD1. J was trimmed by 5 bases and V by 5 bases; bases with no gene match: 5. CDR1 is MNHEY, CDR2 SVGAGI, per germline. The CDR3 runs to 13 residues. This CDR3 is CASSQGDRYGYTF. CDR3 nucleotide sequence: TGTGCCAGCAGTCAGGGGGATAGGTATGGCTACACCTTC.

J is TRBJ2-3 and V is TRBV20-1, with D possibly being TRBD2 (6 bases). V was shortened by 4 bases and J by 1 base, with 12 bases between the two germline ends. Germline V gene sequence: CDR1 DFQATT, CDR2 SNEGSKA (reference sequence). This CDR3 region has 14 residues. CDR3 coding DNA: TGCAGTGCTACTGACAGCGGGCGCACAGATACGCAGTATTTT. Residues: CSATDSGRTDTQYF.

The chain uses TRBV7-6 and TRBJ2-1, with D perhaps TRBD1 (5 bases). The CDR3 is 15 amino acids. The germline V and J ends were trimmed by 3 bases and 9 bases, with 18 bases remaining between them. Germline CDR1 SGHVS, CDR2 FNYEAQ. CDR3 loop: CASSLNGHMAGEQFF. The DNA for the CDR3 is TGTGCCAGCAGCTTGAACGGACACATGGCTGGTGAGCAGTTCTTC.

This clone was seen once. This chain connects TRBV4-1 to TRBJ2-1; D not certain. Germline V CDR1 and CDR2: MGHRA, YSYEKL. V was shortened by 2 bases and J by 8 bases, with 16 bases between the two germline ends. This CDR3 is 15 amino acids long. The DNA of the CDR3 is TGCGCCAGCAGCCAAAGCGTGTCCCTAGGTGATGAGCAGTTCTTC. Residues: CASSQSVSLGDEQFF.

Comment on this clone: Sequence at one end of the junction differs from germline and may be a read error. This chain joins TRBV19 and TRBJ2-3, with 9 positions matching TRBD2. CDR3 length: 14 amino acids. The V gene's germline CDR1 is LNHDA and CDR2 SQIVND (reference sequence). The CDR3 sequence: CASSRGTSRDTQYF. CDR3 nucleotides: TGTGCCAGTAGTAGAGGGACTAGCAGAGATACGCAGTATTTT.

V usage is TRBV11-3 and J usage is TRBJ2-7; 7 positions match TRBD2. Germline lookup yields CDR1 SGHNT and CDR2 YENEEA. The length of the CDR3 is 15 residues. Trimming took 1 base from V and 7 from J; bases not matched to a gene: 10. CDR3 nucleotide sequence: TGTGCCAGCAGCTTAGGCGGCGTAGGACTAGGGGAGCAGTACTTC. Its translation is CASSLGGVGLGEQYF.

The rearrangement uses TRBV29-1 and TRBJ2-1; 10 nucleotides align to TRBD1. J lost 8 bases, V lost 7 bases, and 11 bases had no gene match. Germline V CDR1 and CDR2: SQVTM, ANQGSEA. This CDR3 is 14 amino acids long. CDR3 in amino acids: CSGVRDRGWYEQFF. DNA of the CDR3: TGCAGCGGGGTCCGGGACAGGGGATGGTATGAGCAGTTCTTC.

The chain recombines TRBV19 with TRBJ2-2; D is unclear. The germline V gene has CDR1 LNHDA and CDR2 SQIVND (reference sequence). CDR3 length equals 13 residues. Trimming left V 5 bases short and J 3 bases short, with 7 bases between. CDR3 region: CASSLLHTGELFF. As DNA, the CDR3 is TGTGCCAGTAGTCTATTGCACACCGGGGAGCTGTTTTTT.

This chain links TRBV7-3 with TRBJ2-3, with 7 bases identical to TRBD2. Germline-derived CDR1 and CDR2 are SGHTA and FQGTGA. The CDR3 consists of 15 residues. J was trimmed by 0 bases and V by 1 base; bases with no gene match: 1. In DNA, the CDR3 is TGTGCCAGCAGCTTAAGGGGACTAAGCACAGATACGCAGTATTTT. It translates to CASSLRGLSTDTQYF.

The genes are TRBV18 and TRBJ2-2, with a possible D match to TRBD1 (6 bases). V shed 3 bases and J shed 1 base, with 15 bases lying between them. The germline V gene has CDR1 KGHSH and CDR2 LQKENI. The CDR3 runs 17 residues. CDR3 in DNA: TGTGCCAGCTCACCCGGCAGGGGCTATGTGAACACCGGGGAGCTGTTTTTT. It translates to CASSPGRGYVNTGELFF.

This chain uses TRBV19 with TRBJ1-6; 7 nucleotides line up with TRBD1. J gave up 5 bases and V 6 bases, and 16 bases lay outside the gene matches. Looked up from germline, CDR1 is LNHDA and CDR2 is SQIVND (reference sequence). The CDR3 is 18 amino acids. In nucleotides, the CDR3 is TGTGCCAGTAGCGATTTTCTCGCTACAGGGGTTGATAATTCACCCCTCCACTTT. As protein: CASSDFLATGVDNSPLHF.

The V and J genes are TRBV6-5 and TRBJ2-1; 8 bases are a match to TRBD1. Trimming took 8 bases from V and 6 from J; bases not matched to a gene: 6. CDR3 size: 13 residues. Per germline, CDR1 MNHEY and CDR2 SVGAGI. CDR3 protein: CASSDRVSNEQFF. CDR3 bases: TGTGCCAGCTCGGACAGGGTTAGCAATGAGCAGTTCTTC.

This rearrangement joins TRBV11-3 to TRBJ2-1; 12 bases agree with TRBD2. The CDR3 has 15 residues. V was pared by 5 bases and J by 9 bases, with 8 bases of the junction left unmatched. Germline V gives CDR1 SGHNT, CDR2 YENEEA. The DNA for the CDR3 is TGTGCCAGCAGCCCTAGCGGGAGGGCGGCGGGTGAGCAGTTCTTC. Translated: CASSPSGRAAGEQFF. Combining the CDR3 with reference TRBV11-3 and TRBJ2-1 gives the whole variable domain EAGVVQSPRYKIIEKKQPVAFWCNPISGHNTLYWYLQNLGQGPELLIRYENEEAVDDSQLPKDRFSAERLKGVDSTLKIQPAELGDSAVYLCASSPSGRAAGEQFFGPGTRLTVL.

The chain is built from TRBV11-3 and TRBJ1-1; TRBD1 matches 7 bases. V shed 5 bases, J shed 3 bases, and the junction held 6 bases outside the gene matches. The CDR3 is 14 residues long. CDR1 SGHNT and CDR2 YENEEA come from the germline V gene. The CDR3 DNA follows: TGTGCCAGCAGCGTTACAGGGGTTTACACTGAAGCTTTCTTT. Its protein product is CASSVTGVYTEAFF.

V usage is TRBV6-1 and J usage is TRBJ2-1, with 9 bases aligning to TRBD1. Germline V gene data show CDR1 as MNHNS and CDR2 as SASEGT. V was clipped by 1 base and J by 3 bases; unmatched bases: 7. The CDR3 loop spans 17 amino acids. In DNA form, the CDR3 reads TGTGCCAGCAGTGAAGGAGGGACAGGGTGGGTCTACAATGAGCAGTTCTTC. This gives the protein CASSEGGTGWVYNEQFF.

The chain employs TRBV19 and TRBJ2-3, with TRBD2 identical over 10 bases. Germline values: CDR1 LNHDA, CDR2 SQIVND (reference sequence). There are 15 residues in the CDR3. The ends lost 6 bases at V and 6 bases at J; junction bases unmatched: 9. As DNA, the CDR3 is TGTGCCAGTAGCAGAGCGGGAGGGCCGAGGGATACGCAGTATTTT. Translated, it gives CASSRAGGPRDTQYF. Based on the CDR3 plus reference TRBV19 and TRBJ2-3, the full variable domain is DGGITQSPKYLFRKEGQNVTLSCEQNLNHDAMYWYRQDPGQGLRLIYYSQIVNDFQKGDIAEGYSVSREKKESFPLTVTSAQKNPTAFYLCASSRAGGPRDTQYFGPGTRLTVL.